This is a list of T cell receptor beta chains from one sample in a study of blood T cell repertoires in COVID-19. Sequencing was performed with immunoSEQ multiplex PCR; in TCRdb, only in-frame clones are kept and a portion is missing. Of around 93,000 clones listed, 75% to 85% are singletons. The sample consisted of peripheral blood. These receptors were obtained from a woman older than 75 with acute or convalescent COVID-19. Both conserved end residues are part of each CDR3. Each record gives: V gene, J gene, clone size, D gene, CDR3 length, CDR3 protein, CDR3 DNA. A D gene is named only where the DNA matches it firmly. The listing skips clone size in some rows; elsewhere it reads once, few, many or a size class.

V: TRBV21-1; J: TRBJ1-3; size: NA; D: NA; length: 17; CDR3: CASSREGTGTPGNTIYF; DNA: TGTGCCAGCAGCCGGGAAGGTACCGGGACACCCGGGAACACCATATATTTT
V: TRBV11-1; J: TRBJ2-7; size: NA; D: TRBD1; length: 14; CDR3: CASSGGTGLYEQYF; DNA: TGTGCCAGCAGCGGAGGGACAGGACTGTACGAGCAGTACTTC
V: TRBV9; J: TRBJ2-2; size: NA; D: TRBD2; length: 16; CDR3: CASSGGGTSFIGELFF; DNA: TGTGCCAGCAGCGGAGGGGGGACTAGCTTCATCGGGGAGCTGTTTTTT
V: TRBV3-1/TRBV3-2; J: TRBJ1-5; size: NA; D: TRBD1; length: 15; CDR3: CASSQTGGSNQPQHF; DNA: TGTGCCAGCAGCCAAACAGGGGGAAGCAATCAGCCCCAGCATTTT
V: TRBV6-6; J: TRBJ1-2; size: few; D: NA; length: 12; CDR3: CASSATDGGYTF; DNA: TGTGCCAGCAGTGCCACAGATGGAGGCTACACCTTC
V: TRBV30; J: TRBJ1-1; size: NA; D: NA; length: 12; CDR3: CAWSGQWAEAFF; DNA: TGTGCCTGGAGTGGGCAATGGGCCGAAGCTTTCTTT
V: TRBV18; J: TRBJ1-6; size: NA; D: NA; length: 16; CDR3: CASSPSMAGIDSPLHF; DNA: TGTGCCAGCTCACCATCAATGGCAGGCATCGATTCACCCCTCCACTTT
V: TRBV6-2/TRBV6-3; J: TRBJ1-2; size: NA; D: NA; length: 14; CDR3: CASSLVGADYGYTF; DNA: TGTGCCAGCAGCCTCGTGGGAGCTGACTATGGCTACACCTTC
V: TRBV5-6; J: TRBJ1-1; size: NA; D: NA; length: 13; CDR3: CASSLDRNTEAFF; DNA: TGTGCCAGCAGCTTGGACAGAAACACTGAAGCTTTCTTT
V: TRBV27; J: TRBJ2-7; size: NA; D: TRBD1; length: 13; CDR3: CASKGTGIGEQYF; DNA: TGTGCCAGCAAAGGGACAGGGATCGGCGAGCAGTACTTC
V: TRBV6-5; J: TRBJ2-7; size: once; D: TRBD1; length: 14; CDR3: CASSWDRSSYEQYF; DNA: TGTGCCAGCAGTTGGGACAGGAGCTCCTACGAGCAGTACTTC
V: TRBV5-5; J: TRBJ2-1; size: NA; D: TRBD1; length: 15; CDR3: CASSPRDRGIYEQFF; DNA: TGTGCCAGCAGCCCACGGGACAGGGGGATCTATGAGCAGTTCTTC
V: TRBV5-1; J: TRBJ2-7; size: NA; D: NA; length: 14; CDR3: CASSLGVGSGEQYF; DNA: TGCGCCAGCAGCTTGGGAGTAGGGTCAGGGGAGCAGTACTTC
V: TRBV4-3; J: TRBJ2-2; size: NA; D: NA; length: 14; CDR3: CASSQESRTGELFF; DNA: TGCGCCAGCAGCCAAGAGTCCCGGACCGGGGAGCTGTTTTTT
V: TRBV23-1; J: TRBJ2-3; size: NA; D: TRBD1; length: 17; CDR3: CASSQSEQGATTDTQYF; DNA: TGCGCCAGCAGTCAATCGGAGCAGGGGGCAACCACAGATACGCAGTATTTT
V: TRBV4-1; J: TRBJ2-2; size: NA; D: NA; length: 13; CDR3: CASSRRDGGELFF; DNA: TGCGCCAGCAGCCGGAGGGATGGCGGGGAGCTGTTTTTT
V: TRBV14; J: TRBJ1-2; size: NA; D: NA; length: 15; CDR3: CASSQGGSRLGGYTF; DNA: TGTGCCAGCAGCCAAGGAGGGTCGCGCTTGGGGGGCTACACCTTC
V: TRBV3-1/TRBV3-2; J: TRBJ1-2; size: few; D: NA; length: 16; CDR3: CASSFYNGETNYGYTF; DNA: TGTGCCAGCAGCTTTTATAACGGGGAAACCAACTATGGCTACACCTTC
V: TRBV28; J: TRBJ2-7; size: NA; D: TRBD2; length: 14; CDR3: CASSPGGFNYEQYF; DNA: TGTGCCAGCAGCCCGGGAGGGTTTAACTACGAGCAGTACTTC
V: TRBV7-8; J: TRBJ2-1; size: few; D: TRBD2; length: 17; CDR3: CASSLVVSSGRKGKQFF; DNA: TGTGCCAGCAGCTTAGTAGTCTCTAGCGGGAGGAAGGGAAAGCAGTTCTTC
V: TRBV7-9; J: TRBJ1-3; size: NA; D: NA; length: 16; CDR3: CASSLVASLSANTIYF; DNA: TGTGCCAGCAGCTTAGTAGCGTCCTTAAGTGCAAACACCATATATTTT
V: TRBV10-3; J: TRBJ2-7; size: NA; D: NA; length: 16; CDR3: CAISESVTANSYEQYF; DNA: TGTGCCATCAGTGAGTCGGTGACAGCCAACTCCTACGAGCAGTACTTC
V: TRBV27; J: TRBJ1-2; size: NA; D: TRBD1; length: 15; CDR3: CASSLKRTGAYGYTF; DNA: TGTGCCAGCAGTTTGAAACGGACAGGAGCCTATGGCTACACCTTC
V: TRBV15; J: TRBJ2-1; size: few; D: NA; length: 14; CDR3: CATSRDWSYNEQFF; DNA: TGTGCCACCAGCAGAGACTGGAGTTACAATGAGCAGTTCTTC
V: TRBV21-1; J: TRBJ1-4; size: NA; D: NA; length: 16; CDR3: CASSNPDRTCNEKLFF; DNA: TGTGCCAGCAGCAATCCCGACAGGACTTGTAATGAAAAACTGTTTTTT
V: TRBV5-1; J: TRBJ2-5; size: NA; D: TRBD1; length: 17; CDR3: CASSWMGQGASGETQYF; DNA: TGCGCCAGCAGCTGGATGGGACAGGGGGCCTCCGGAGAGACCCAGTACTTC
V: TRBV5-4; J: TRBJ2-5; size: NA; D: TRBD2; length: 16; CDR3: CASSLEGLAGGRAQYF; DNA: TGTGCCAGCAGCTTGGAGGGACTAGCGGGGGGGAGGGCCCAGTACTTC
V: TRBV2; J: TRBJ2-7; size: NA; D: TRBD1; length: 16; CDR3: CASSGGQGTTANEQYF; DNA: TGTGCCAGCAGTGGGGGACAGGGAACGACCGCCAACGAGCAGTACTTC
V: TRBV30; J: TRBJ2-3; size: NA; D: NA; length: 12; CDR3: CACRGLTDTQYF; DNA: TGTGCCTGTAGGGGCCTCACAGATACGCAGTATTTT
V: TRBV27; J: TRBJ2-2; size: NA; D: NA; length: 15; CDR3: CASCKGQGNTGELFF; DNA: TGTGCCAGCTGTAAGGGCCAGGGGAACACCGGGGAGCTGTTTTTT
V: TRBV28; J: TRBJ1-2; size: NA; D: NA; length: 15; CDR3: CASSVQTGINYGYTF; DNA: TGTGCCAGCAGTGTTCAGACAGGAATTAACTATGGCTACACCTTC
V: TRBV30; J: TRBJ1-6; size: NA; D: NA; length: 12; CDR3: CAWQTYNSPLHF; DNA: TGTGCCTGGCAAACCTATAATTCACCCCTCCACTTT
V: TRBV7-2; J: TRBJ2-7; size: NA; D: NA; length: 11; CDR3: CASSQGWEQYF; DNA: TGTGCCAGCAGCCAGGGGTGGGAGCAGTACTTC
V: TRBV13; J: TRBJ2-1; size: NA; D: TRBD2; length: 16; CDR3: CASSTHAPSGINEQFF; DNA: TGTGCCAGCAGTACCCACGCCCCTAGCGGAATCAATGAGCAGTTCTTC
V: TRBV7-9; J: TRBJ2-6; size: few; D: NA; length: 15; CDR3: CASSLQLSGANVLTF; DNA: TGTGCCAGCAGCTTACAACTCTCTGGGGCCAACGTCCTGACTTTC
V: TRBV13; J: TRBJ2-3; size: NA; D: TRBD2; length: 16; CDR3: CASSHPSGESTDTQYF; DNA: TGTGCCAGCAGCCACCCTAGCGGGGAAAGCACAGATACGCAGTATTTT
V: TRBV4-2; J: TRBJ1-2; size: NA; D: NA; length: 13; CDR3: CASSQGFPGGYTF; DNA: TGTGCCAGCAGCCAAGGATTTCCGGGGGGCTACACCTTC
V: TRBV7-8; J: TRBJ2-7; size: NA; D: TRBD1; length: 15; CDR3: CASSFWTGGSREQYF; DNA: TGTGCCAGCAGCTTTTGGACAGGGGGCTCAAGGGAGCAGTACTTC
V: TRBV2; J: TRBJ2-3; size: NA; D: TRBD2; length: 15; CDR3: CASRDSAAGADTQYF; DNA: TGTGCCAGCAGGGACTCGGCGGCGGGAGCAGATACGCAGTATTTT
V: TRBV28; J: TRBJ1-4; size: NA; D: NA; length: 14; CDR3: CASSPLGGGEKLFF; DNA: TGTGCCAGCAGTCCCCTGGGAGGAGGCGAAAAACTGTTTTTT
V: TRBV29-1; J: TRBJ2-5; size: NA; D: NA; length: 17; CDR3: CSVEDGHLLIPEETQYF; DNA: TGCAGCGTTGAAGATGGACACCTATTGATCCCCGAAGAGACCCAGTACTTC
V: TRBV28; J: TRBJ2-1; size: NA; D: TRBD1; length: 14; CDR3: CASSARQGANEQFF; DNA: TGTGCCAGCAGTGCACGACAGGGCGCGAATGAGCAGTTCTTC
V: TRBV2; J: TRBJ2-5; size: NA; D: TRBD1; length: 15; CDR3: CASSRRARTGETQYF; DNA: TGTGCCAGCAGTCGCCGGGCGAGGACAGGAGAGACCCAGTACTTC
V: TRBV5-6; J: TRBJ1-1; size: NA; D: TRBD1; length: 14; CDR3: CASSYNRGSTEAFF; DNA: TGTGCCAGCAGCTACAACAGGGGGAGTACTGAAGCTTTCTTT
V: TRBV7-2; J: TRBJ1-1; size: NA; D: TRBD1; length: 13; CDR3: CASSLTGGTEAFF; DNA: TGTGCCAGCAGCTTAACAGGGGGCACTGAAGCTTTCTTT
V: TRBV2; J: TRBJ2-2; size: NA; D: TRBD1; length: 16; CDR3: CASRDWTGLNTGELFF; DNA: TGTGCCAGCAGGGACTGGACAGGGTTGAACACCGGGGAGCTGTTTTTT
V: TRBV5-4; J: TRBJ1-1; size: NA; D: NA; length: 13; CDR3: CASSATDRTEAFF; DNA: TGTGCCAGCAGCGCCACCGACAGGACCGAAGCTTTCTTT
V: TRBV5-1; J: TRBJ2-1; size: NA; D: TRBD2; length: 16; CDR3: CASSLAATSGYNEQFF; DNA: TGCGCCAGCAGCTTGGCCGCGACTAGCGGCTACAATGAGCAGTTCTTC
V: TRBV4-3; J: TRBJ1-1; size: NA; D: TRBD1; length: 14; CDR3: CASSQQGGNTEAFF; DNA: TGCGCCAGCAGCCAACAGGGGGGTAACACTGAAGCTTTCTTT
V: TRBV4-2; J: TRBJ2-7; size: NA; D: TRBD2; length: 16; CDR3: CASSQEVTGGTGEQYF; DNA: TGTGCCAGCAGCCAAGAGGTCACGGGAGGAACTGGGGAGCAGTACTTC
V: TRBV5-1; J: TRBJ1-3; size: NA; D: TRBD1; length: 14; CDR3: CASSSGTGGNTIYF; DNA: TGCGCCAGCAGCTCCGGGACAGGGGGAAACACCATATATTTT
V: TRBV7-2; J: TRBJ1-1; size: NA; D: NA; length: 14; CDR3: CASSFLFKGTEAFF; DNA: TGTGCCAGCAGCTTCCTATTCAAGGGGACTGAAGCTTTCTTT
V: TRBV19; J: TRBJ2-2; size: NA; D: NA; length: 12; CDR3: CASSWRGGELFF; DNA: TGTGCCAGTAGTTGGAGGGGCGGGGAGCTGTTTTTT
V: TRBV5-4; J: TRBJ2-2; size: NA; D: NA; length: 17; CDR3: CASSSSRWSGNTGELFF; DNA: TGTGCCAGCAGCTCCTCGCGATGGTCAGGAAACACCGGGGAGCTGTTTTTT
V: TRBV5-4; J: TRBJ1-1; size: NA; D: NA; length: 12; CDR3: CASTGGSKGAFF; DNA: TGTGCCAGCACGGGGGGTAGTAAGGGAGCTTTCTTT
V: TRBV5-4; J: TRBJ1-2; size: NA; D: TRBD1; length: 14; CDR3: CASSSGGLDYGYTF; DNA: TGTGCCAGCAGCTCAGGGGGCTTGGACTATGGCTACACCTTC
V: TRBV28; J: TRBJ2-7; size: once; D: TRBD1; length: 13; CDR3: CASRTGELYEQYF; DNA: TGTGCCAGCAGGACAGGGGAACTATACGAGCAGTACTTC
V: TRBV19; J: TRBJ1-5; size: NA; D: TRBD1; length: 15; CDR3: CASALRDRAAQPQHF; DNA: TGTGCCAGCGCCCTCCGGGACAGGGCGGCCCAGCCCCAGCATTTT